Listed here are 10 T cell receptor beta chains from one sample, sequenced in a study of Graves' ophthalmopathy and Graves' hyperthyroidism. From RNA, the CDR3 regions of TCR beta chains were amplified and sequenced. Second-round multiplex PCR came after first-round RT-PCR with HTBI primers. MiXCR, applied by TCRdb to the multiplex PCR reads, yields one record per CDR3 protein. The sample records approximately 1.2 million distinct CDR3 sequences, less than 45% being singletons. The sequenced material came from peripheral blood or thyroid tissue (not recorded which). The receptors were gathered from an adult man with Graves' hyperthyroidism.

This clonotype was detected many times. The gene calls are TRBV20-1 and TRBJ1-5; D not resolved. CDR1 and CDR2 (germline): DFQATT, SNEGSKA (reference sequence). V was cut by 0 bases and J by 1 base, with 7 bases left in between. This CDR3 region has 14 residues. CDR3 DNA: TGCAGTGCTAGAGATCCCAGAAGCAATCAGCCCCAGCATTTT. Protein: CSARDPRSNQPQHF.

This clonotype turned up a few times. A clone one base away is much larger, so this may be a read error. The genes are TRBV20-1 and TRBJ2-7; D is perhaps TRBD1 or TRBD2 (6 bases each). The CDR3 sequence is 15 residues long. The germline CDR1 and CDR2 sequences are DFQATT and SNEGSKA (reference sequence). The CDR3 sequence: CSARDQGRGTYEQCF. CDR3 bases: TGCAGTGCTAGAGATCAGGGGCGGGGTACCTACGAGCAGTGCTTC.

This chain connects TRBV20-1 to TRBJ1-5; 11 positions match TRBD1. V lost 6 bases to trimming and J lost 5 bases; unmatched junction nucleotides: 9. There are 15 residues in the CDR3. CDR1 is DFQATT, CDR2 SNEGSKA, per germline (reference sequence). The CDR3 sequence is CSALSWDRGYQPQHF. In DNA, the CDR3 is TGCAGTGCGCTGTCATGGGACAGGGGGTATCAGCCCCAGCATTTT.

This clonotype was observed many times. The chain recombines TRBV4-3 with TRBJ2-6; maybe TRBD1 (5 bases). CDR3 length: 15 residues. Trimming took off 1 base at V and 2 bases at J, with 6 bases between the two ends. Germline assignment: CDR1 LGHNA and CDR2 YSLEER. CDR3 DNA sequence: TGCGCCAGCAGCCAAGGGACACCTGGGGCCAACGTCCTGACTTTC. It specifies CASSQGTPGANVLTF.

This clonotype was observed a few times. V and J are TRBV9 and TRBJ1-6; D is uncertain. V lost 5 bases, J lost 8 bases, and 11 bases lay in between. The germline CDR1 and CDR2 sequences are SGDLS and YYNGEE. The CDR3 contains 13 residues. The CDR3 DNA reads TGTGCCAGCAGTTTACTTGTTGATTCACCCCTCCACTTT. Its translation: CASSLLVDSPLHF.

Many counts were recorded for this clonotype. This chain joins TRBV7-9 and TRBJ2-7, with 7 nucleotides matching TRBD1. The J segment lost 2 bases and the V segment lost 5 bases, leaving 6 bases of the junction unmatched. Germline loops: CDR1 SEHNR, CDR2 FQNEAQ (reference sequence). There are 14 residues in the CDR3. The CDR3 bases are TGTGCCAGCAGCGCGGCCGGGACAGCCTACGAGCAGTACTTC. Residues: CASSAAGTAYEQYF.

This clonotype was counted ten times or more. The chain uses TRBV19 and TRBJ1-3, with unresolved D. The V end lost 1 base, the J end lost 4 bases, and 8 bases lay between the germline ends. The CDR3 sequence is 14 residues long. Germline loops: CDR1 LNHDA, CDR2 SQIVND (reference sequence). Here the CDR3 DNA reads TGTGCCAGTAGTATAGCGGACGCGGGAAACACCATATATTTT. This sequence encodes CASSIADAGNTIYF.

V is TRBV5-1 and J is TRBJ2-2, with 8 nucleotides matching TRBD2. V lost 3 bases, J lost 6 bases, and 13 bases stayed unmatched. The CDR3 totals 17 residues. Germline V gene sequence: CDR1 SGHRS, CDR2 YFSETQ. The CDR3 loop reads CASSWTTLGGAPGELFF. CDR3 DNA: TGCGCCAGCAGCTGGACCACCCTCGGGGGGGCGCCCGGGGAGCTGTTTTTT. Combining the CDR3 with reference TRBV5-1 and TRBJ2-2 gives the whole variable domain KAGVTQTPRYLIKTRGQQVTLSCSPISGHRSVSWYQQTPGQGLQFLFEYFSETQRNKGNFPGRFSGRQFSNSRSEMNVSTLELGDSALYLCASSWTTLGGAPGELFFGEGSRLTVL.

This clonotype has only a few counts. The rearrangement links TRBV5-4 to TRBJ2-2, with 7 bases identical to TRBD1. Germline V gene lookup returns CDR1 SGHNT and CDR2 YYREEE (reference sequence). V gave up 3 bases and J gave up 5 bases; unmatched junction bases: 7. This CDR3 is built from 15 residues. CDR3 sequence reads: CASSSLGGLTGELFF. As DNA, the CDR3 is TGTGCCAGCAGCTCCTTAGGGGGCTTAACCGGGGAGCTGTTTTTT.

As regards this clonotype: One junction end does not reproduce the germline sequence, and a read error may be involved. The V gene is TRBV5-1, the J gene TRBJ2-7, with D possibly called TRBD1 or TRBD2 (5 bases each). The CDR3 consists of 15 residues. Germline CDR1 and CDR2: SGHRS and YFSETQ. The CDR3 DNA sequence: TGCGCCGGCAGCCCGGCGGCCGGGACGATATACGAGCAGTACTTC. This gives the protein CAGSPAAGTIYEQYF.